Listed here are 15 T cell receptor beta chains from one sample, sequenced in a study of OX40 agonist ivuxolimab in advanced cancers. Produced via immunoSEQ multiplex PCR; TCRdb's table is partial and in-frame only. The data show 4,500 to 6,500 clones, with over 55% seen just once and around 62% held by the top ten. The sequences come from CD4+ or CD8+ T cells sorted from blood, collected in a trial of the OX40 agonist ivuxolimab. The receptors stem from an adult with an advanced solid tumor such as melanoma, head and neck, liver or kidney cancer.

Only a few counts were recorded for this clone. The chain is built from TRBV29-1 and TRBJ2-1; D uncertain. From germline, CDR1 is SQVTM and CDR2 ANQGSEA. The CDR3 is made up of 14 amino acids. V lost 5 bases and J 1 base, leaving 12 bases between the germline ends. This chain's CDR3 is CSVHGEGSYNEQFF. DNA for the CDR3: TGCAGCGTTCATGGGGAAGGGTCCTACAATGAGCAGTTCTTC.

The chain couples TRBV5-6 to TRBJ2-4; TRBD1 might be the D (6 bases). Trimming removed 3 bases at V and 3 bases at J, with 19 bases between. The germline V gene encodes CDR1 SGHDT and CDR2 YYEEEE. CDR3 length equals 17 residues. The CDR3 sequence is CASSSGPKARGKNIQYF. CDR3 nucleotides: TGTGCCAGCAGCTCTGGACCCAAGGCCAGGGGCAAAAACATTCAGTACTTC.

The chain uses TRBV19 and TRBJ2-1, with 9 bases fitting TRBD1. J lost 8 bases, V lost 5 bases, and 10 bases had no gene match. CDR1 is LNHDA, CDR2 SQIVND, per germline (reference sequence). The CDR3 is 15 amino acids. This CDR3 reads CASSVTGTGSDEQFF. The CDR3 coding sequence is TGTGCCAGTAGTGTCACCGGGACAGGGAGTGATGAGCAGTTCTTC.

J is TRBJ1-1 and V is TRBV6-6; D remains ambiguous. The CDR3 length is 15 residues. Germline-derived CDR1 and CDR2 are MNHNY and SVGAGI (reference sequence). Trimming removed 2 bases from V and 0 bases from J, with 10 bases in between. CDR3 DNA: TGTGCCAGCAGTTACATGGTTACAGTGAACACTGAAGCTTTCTTT. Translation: CASSYMVTVNTEAFF.

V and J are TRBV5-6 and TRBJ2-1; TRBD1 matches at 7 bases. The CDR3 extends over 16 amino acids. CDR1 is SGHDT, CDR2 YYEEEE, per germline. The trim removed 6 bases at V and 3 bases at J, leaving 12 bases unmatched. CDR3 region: CASTPWDRRYYNEQFF. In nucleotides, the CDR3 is TGTGCCAGCACCCCGTGGGACAGAAGATACTACAATGAGCAGTTCTTC.

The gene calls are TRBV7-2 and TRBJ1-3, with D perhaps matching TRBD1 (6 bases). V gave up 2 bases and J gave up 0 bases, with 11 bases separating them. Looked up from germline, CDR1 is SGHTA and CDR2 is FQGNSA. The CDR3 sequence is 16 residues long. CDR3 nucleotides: TGTGCCAGCAGCTTAAGGCAGGGGTTCTCTGGAAACACCATATATTTT. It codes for CASSLRQGFSGNTIYF.

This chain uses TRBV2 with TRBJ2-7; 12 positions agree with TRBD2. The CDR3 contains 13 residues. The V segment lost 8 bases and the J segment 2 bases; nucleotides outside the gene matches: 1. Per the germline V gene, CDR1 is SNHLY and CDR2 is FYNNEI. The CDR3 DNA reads TGTGCCAGCTCTAGCGGGGGGGCCTACGAGCAGTACTTC. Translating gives CASSSGGAYEQYF.

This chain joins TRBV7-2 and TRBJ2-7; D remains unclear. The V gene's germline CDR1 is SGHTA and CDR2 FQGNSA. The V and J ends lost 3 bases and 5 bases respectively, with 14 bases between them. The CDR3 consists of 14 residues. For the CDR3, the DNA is TGTGCCAGCAGCTTGGACCGGCATCGGGACGAGCAGTACTTC. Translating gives CASSLDRHRDEQYF.

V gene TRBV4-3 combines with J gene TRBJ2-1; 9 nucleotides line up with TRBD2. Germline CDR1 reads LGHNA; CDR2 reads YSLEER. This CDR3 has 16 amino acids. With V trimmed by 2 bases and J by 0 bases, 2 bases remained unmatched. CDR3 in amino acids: CASSQHSGSSYNEQFF. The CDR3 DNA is TGCGCCAGCAGCCAACATAGCGGGAGCTCCTACAATGAGCAGTTCTTC.

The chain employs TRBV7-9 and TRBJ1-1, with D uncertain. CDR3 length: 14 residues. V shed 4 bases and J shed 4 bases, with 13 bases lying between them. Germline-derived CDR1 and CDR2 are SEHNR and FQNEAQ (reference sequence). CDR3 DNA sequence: TGTGCCAGCAGCTCCGTTGCGTCAGGCACTGAAGCTTTCTTT. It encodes CASSSVASGTEAFF.

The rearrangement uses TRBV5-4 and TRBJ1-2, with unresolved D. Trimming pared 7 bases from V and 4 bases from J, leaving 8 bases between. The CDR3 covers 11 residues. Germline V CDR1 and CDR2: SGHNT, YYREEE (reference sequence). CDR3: CASPGPYGYTF. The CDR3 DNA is TGTGCCAGCCCTGGCCCCTATGGCTACACCTTC.

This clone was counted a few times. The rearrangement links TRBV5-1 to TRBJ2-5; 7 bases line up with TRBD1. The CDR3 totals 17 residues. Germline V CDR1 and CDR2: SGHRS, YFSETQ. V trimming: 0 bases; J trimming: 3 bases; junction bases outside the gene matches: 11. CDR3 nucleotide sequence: TGCGCCAGCAGCTTGGAAGGGGGCGGTGGTGGGGAAGAGACCCAGTACTTC. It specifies CASSLEGGGGGEETQYF.

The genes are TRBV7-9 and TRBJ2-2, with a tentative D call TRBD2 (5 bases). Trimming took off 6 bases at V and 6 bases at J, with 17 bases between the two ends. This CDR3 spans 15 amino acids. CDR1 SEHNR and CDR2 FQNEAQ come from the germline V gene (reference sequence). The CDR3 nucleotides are TGTGCCAGCAGTCCGACCGGGGAGAAGGCCGGGGAGCTGTTTTTT. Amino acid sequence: CASSPTGEKAGELFF. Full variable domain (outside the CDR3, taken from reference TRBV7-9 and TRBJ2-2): DTGVSQNPRHKITKRGQNVTFRCDPISEHNRLYWYRQTLGQGPEFLTYFQNEAQLEKSRLLSDRFSAERPKGSFSTLEIQRTEQGDSAMYLCASSPTGEKAGELFFGEGSRLTVL.

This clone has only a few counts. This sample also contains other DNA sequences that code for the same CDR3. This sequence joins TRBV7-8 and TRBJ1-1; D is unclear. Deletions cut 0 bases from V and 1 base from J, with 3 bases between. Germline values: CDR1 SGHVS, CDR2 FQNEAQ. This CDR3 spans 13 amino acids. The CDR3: CASSLAPNTEAFF. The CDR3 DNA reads TGTGCCAGCAGCTTAGCCCCGAACACTGAAGCTTTCTTT.

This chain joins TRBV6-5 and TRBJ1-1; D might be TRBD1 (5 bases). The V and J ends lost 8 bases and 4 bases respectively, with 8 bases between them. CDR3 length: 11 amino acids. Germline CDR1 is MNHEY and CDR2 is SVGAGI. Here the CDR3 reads CASLGGTEAFF. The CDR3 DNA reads TGTGCCAGCCTGGGGGGCACTGAAGCTTTCTTT.